The source of this TCR beta chain is a study of blood T cell repertoires in COVID-19. About the study: Acute and convalescent COVID-19 specimens originated in the United States, Italy and Spain. Nucleic acid was either cDNA or gDNA, and it came from T cells, B-cell-depleted T cells, or PBMCs.

In the original processing: Estimated nucleated cell counts came from reference gene primer amplification. This table comes from immunoSEQ multiplex PCR, and its TCRdb copy is limited to in-frame clones, with some not included. That table gives V, J and clone size, and the DNA gave D and trimming. The data contain a few hundred thousand clones, approximately 86% of them singletons. Germline-derived CDR1 and CDR2 are MGHRA and YSYEKL. The CDR3 runs 15 residues. V was cut by 0 bases and J by 2 bases, with 9 bases left in between. This receptor was identified in a man aged 30 to 39 with active or convalescent COVID-19. This chain links TRBV4-1 with TRBJ2-3, with D tentatively TRBD2 (5 bases). Specimen: peripheral blood. CDR3 in amino acids: CASSQERGNTDTQYF. CDR3 coding DNA: TGCGCCAGCAGCCAAGAAAGAGGGAACACAGATACGCAGTATTTT.